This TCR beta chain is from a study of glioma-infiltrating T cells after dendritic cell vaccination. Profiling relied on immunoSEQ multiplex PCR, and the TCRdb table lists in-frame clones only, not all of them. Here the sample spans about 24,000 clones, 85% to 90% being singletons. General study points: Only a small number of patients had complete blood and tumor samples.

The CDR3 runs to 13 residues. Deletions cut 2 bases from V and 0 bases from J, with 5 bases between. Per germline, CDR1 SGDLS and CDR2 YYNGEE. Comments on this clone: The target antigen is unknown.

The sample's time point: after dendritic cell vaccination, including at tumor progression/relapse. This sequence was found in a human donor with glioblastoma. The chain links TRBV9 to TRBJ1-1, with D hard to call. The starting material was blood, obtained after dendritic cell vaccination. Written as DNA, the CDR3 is TGTGCCAGCAGCGTCTCTCTGAACACTGAAGCTTTCTTT. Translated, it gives CASSVSLNTEAFF. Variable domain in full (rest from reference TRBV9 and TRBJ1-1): DSGVTQTPKHLITATGQRVTLRCSPRSGDLSVYWYQQSLDQGLQFLIQYYNGEERAKGNILERFSAQQFPDLHSELNLSSLELGDSALYFCASSVSLNTEAFFGQGTRLTVV.